Detailed here is one TCR beta chain. Libraries were prepared by immunoSEQ multiplex PCR; TCRdb keeps only in-frame clonotypes and omits some of them. The sample includes 500,000 or so clones, roughly nine tenths seen only once; the top ten take approximately 2.5%. The sample belongs to a study of Ad26.COV2.S vaccination and SARS-CoV-2 variants. On the study more broadly: Once or twice, 56 days apart, Ad26.COV2.S was delivered intramuscularly.

Documented treatment: some 20 received Ad26.COV2.S at low or high dose, single or two shots; several received placebo; per-sample allocation not given. Collection of samples fell on day 63 after the first vaccine or placebo injection. The administered vaccine (an Ad26 vector) expressed Wuhan-strain SARS-CoV-2 spike. Germline CDR1 PRHDT, CDR2 FYEKMQ (reference sequence). Trimming took off 5 bases at V and 0 bases at J, with 13 bases between the two ends. This CDR3 comprises 15 residues. The chain employs TRBV13 and TRBJ1-1; D is ambiguous. This material consisted of peripheral blood, taken in a trial of Ad26.COV2.S vaccine versus placebo. The receptor's source is a person between 18 and 60 years old who received the Ad26.COV2.S COVID-19 vaccine or a placebo. The CDR3 region has the DNA TGTGCCAGCAGCCAGGAGGGCAGGATGAACACTGAAGCTTTCTTT. Translating gives CASSQEGRMNTEAFF.